This is a list of T cell receptor beta chains from one sample in a study of T-cell memory formation after mild COVID-19. MiXCR, run by TCRdb on the 5' RACE reads, gives a single entry per CDR3 protein. The sample lists around 220,000 distinct CDR3 sequences, about a sixth seen once, with 3% to 4.5% in the top ten. What was sequenced was PBMCs or a T cell subset sorted from them (not recorded which). The receptor source for this set is a man younger than 35 who had mild COVID-19 (a few samples of this study predate the infection). Cell type and time point are not known. The conserved cysteine and the conserved F or W are not part of the CDR3 here. Clone sizes are given selectively: once, few, many, or a class where the clone is expanded.

J,size,V,CDR3
TRBJ2-1,many,TRBV18,ASSTGGNEQF
TRBJ2-3,few,TRBV6-2/TRBV6-3,ASSYSSDWGTDTQY
TRBJ2-5,few,TRBV11-1,ASSFTGPAQY
TRBJ1-5,NA,TRBV20-1,SAGGGSGKDQPQH
TRBJ2-5,NA,TRBV28,ASSWYGETQY
TRBJ2-7,NA,TRBV5-1,ASSLFGGDSYEQY
TRBJ2-3,NA,TRBV29-1,SGHRADTDTQY
TRBJ1-1,few,TRBV18,ASSLATGQGTEAF
TRBJ1-1,once,TRBV11-1,ASSSRDRGLAEAF
TRBJ1-1,NA,TRBV2,ASTEVPNTEAF
TRBJ2-3,few,TRBV5-1,ASSLADWAHTDTQY
TRBJ2-7,few,TRBV4-1,ASSHYGVEQY
TRBJ1-2,NA,TRBV4-1,ASSQDVGTGTNYGYT
TRBJ2-6,few,TRBV24-1,ATTRVSGANVLT
TRBJ2-5,few,TRBV11-2,ASSLSTSREETQY
TRBJ1-3,few,TRBV12-3/TRBV12-4,ASSLGGHAGNTIY
TRBJ2-1,few,TRBV12-3/TRBV12-4,ASSSSLAGGSYNEQF
TRBJ1-5,NA,TRBV9,ASSVEGSGVQPQH
TRBJ1-6,NA,TRBV20-1,SARDPDRGFYNSPLH
TRBJ1-4,NA,TRBV7-9,ASSLERQGHEKLF
TRBJ2-2,many,TRBV5-6,ASSLPRGIPGELF
TRBJ2-6,NA,TRBV2,ASSDPWNSGANVLT
TRBJ2-3,NA,TRBV7-3,ASSPSAVQHTQY
TRBJ2-1,few,TRBV7-9,ASSLALALQRSSYNEQF
TRBJ1-5,NA,TRBV20-1,SASTVTGIDSNQPQH
TRBJ1-1,NA,TRBV6-2/TRBV6-3,ASGHIGETTEAF